A single sample is the source of the 31 T cell receptor beta chains below, sequenced in a study of T cell changes during pregnancy in multiple sclerosis. Produced via immunoSEQ multiplex PCR; TCRdb's table is partial and in-frame only. The top ten clones hold more than 0.95% of a sample with 35,000 to 40,000 clones, about 90% of them seen once. The material sequenced was CD4+ T cells from peripheral blood mononuclear cells, taken before pregnancy. Receptors were obtained from a female donor with multiple sclerosis, enrolled in a pregnancy study.

The chain carries TRBV7-9 and TRBJ1-5, with TRBD1 as a possible D gene (5 bases). Looked up from germline, CDR1 is SEHNR and CDR2 is FQNEAQ (reference sequence). The ends were cut back, 1 base at V and 0 bases at J, with 13 bases in the middle. CDR3 length equals 17 residues. CDR3 coding DNA: TGTGCCAGCAGCTTAGAGTGGGAGGGGAATAGCAATCAGCCCCAGCATTTT. It translates to CASSLEWEGNSNQPQHF.

This clone appeared once. The V and J genes are TRBV19 and TRBJ1-5; D remains unclear. Germline-derived CDR1 and CDR2 are LNHDA and SQIVND (reference sequence). The CDR3 totals 16 residues. V was pared by 3 bases and J by 0 bases, with 12 bases between. The CDR3, as DNA: TGTGCCAGTAGTATTGAGTCCGCGTATAGCAATCAGCCCCAGCATTTT. This sequence encodes CASSIESAYSNQPQHF. The full variable domain, rest sourced from reference TRBV19 and TRBJ1-5, is DGGITQSPKYLFRKEGQNVTLSCEQNLNHDAMYWYRQDPGQGLRLIYYSQIVNDFQKGDIAEGYSVSREKKESFPLTVTSAQKNPTAFYLCASSIESAYSNQPQHFGDGTRLSIL.

CDR3 in DNA: TGTGCCAGCAGCTTAGGGGCAAAGAAGGATGAAGCTTTCTTT. Translation: CASSLGAKKDEAFF. The chain recombines TRBV11-2 with TRBJ1-1, with D uncertain. V was cut by 1 base and J by 7 bases, with 13 bases left in between. The CDR3 has 14 residues. Germline V gene data show CDR1 as SGHAT and CDR2 as FQNNGV.

This clone has a single count. V gene TRBV2 combines with J gene TRBJ2-7; TRBD1 matches 9 bases. After removal of 5 bases from V and 2 bases from J, the junction contained 10 bases not matched to a gene. This CDR3 is built from 16 residues. Germline V gene data show CDR1 as SNHLY and CDR2 as FYNNEI. CDR3 region: CASSIQRGQGPYEQYF. DNA for the CDR3: TGTGCCAGCAGTATTCAAAGGGGACAGGGTCCCTACGAGCAGTACTTC. Full variable domain (outside the CDR3, taken from reference TRBV2 and TRBJ2-7): EPEVTQTPSHQVTQMGQEVILRCVPISNHLYFYWYRQILGQKVEFLVSFYNNEISEKSEIFDDQFSVERPDGSNFTLKIRSTKLEDSAMYFCASSIQRGQGPYEQYFGPGTRLTVT.

The sample holds one count of this clone. The V gene is TRBV5-6, the J gene TRBJ2-7; D remains ambiguous. The CDR3 has 14 amino acids. The ends were cut back, 2 bases at V and 0 bases at J, with 9 bases in the middle. CDR1 and CDR2 from the germline V gene are SGHDT and YYEEEE. The CDR3 here is CASSFSGPSYEQYF. The CDR3 region has the DNA TGTGCCAGCAGCTTTTCCGGTCCCTCCTACGAGCAGTACTTC.

This chain joins TRBV7-2 and TRBJ2-2; D not resolved. Germline values: CDR1 SGHTA, CDR2 FQGNSA. The CDR3 is 14 residues long. Between the trimmed V and J ends, which lost 0 bases and 1 base, there was a span of 3 bases. In DNA form, the CDR3 reads TGTGCCAGCAGCTTAGCCGGGAACACCGGGGAGCTGTTTTTT. It specifies CASSLAGNTGELFF.

The chain joins TRBV28 to TRBJ1-4, with a tentative D call TRBD1 (6 bases). The CDR3 loop spans 19 amino acids. The V end was cut by 6 bases, the J end by 10 bases, with 33 bases between. Per germline, CDR1 MDHEN and CDR2 SYDVKM. CDR3 bases: TGTGCCAGCAGCTCAAGCGGAGAAGCGGGGGAGACTGGAGGGGGAAAACTGTTTTTT. Translated, it gives CASSSSGEAGETGGGKLFF.

The V and J genes are TRBV6-5 and TRBJ1-2; a possible D gene is TRBD1 (6 bases). The CDR3 length is 14 residues. Trimming pared 5 bases from V and 8 bases from J, leaving 18 bases between. The germline CDR1 and CDR2 sequences are MNHEY and SVGAGI. CDR3 in DNA: TGTGCCAGCAGTCCGACCGGGACGGGGGGCGGCTACACCTTC. It encodes CASSPTGTGGGYTF.

The chain uses TRBV5-6 and TRBJ2-5; 8 nucleotides line up with TRBD1. J gave up 2 bases and V 3 bases, and 3 bases lay outside the gene matches. The CDR3 is made up of 14 amino acids. The germline V gene has CDR1 SGHDT and CDR2 YYEEEE. CDR3 sequence (DNA): TGTGCCAGCAGCTCCGGACAGGGACAAGAGACCCAGTACTTC. Protein: CASSSGQGQETQYF.

V is TRBV19 and J is TRBJ2-5; 9 bases line up with TRBD2. V was clipped by 6 bases and J by 1 base; unmatched bases: 9. Germline V gene data show CDR1 as LNHDA and CDR2 as SQIVND (reference sequence). The CDR3 is 16 residues long. CDR3 coding DNA: TGTGCCAGTAGCATTTCCGGGACTAGCAGCCAAGAGACCCAGTACTTC. Protein product: CASSISGTSSQETQYF. The full variable domain, in which reference TRBV19 and TRBJ2-5 provide the parts outside the CDR3, is DGGITQSPKYLFRKEGQNVTLSCEQNLNHDAMYWYRQDPGQGLRLIYYSQIVNDFQKGDIAEGYSVSREKKESFPLTVTSAQKNPTAFYLCASSISGTSSQETQYFGPGTRLLVL.

The chain is built from TRBV18 and TRBJ2-7; 11 bases align to TRBD2. CDR1 and CDR2 (germline): KGHSH, LQKENI. The CDR3 covers 15 residues. With V trimmed by 3 bases and J by 2 bases, 3 bases remained unmatched. The CDR3 DNA reads as TGTGCCAGCTCACCCACTAGCGGGGGAACCTACGAGCAGTACTTC. It specifies CASSPTSGGTYEQYF.

This clone was found once. The chain has TRBV4-3 and TRBJ2-3; TRBD2 matches at 8 bases. V was pared by 6 bases and J by 3 bases, with 11 bases of the junction left unmatched. Germline CDR1 LGHNA, CDR2 YSLEER. The CDR3 loop spans 16 amino acids. The CDR3: CASSLLGIAGTDTQYF. CDR3 sequence (DNA): TGCGCCAGCAGTCTTCTTGGAATAGCGGGAACAGATACGCAGTATTTT.

The chain recombines TRBV4-1 with TRBJ2-5; 10 bases agree with TRBD2. This CDR3 region has 17 residues. Germline V gene data show CDR1 as MGHRA and CDR2 as YSYEKL. With V trimmed by 1 base and J by 5 bases, 10 bases remained unmatched. This chain's CDR3 is CASSQGWSGGARETQYF. In nucleotides, the CDR3 is TGCGCCAGCAGCCAAGGGTGGAGCGGGGGGGCGCGGGAGACCCAGTACTTC.

This chain links TRBV5-5 with TRBJ1-5, with D unresolved. There are 15 residues in the CDR3. The germline V gene encodes CDR1 SGHKS and CDR2 YYEKEE (reference sequence). V was cut by 0 bases and J by 2 bases, with 9 bases left in between. CDR3 residues: CASSLDLTRNQPQHF. The CDR3 region has the DNA TGTGCCAGCAGCTTGGATCTGACACGCAATCAGCCCCAGCATTTT.

The V and J genes are TRBV6-1 and TRBJ2-3; possibly TRBD1 for D (5 bases). Germline loops: CDR1 MNHNS, CDR2 SASEGT. Trimming left V 4 bases short and J 0 bases short, with 8 bases between. The CDR3 runs 14 residues. CDR3 sequence (DNA): TGTGCCAGCAGTGCGACAGCCAGCACAGATACGCAGTATTTT. Its translation: CASSATASTDTQYF.

This chain joins TRBV4-1 and TRBJ1-1; 8 positions agree with TRBD1. The CDR3 sequence is 12 residues long. J was trimmed by 10 bases and V by 4 bases; bases with no gene match: 5. Germline CDR1 is MGHRA and CDR2 is YSYEKL. The CDR3 DNA reads as TGCGCCAGCAGCCCGCTCGGGACAGGAGCTTTCTTT. Protein sequence: CASSPLGTGAFF.

This clone has just one count. This chain uses TRBV5-1 with TRBJ2-7; no clear D gene. The CDR3 runs 14 residues. Germline V gene lookup returns CDR1 SGHRS and CDR2 YFSETQ. V was shortened by 0 bases and J by 5 bases, with 12 bases between the two germline ends. The CDR3 bases are TGCGCCAGCAGCTTGGCCCCGACTGGCAACGAGCAGTACTTC. Its protein is CASSLAPTGNEQYF.

This clone was recorded once. This rearrangement joins TRBV7-8 to TRBJ2-3; TRBD1 aligns across 7 bases. CDR1 SGHVS and CDR2 FQNEAQ come from the germline V gene. The CDR3 has 17 amino acids. V dropped 5 bases and J dropped 4; count of bases not matched to a gene: 15. The CDR3 DNA sequence: TGTGCCAGCAGCCCCCGGACCCCCCAGCAGGGGGCAGATACGCAGTATTTT. Translating gives CASSPRTPQQGADTQYF.

This chain connects TRBV4-2 to TRBJ2-7; 10 bases align to TRBD2. CDR3 length: 14 residues. V shed 2 bases, J shed 4 bases, and the junction held 2 bases outside the gene matches. Germline lookup yields CDR1 LGHNA and CDR2 YNFKEQ. The CDR3 DNA reads TGTGCCAGCAGCCAACCACTAGCGGGGTACGAGCAGTACTTC. Protein product: CASSQPLAGYEQYF.

The rearrangement uses TRBV5-1 and TRBJ2-5; 8 positions match TRBD2. Germline V gene sequence: CDR1 SGHRS, CDR2 YFSETQ. Losses at the gene ends were 0 bases for V and 1 base for J; bases not matched to a gene: 2. There are 15 residues in the CDR3. The chain's CDR3 is CASSLVAGGQETQYF. The CDR3, as DNA: TGCGCCAGCAGCTTGGTTGCGGGAGGCCAAGAGACCCAGTACTTC.

This chain connects TRBV6-6 to TRBJ2-2; 9 bases are a match to TRBD1. From germline, CDR1 is MNHNY and CDR2 SVGAGI (reference sequence). The CDR3 runs 13 residues. V dropped 10 bases and J dropped 4; count of bases not matched to a gene: 4. CDR3 residues: CATSTGGTGELFF. The CDR3 DNA sequence: TGTGCCACCTCGACAGGGGGCACCGGGGAGCTGTTTTTT.

This chain connects TRBV5-4 to TRBJ1-5; unclear D gene. Between the trimmed V and J ends, which lost 0 bases and 2 bases, there was a span of 9 bases. Germline V lookup: CDR1 SGHNT, CDR2 YYREEE (reference sequence). The CDR3 consists of 15 residues. CDR3 DNA sequence: TGTGCCAGCAGCTTGGGAGGCTCGGGCAATCAGCCCCAGCATTTT. It specifies CASSLGGSGNQPQHF.

The chain links TRBV28 to TRBJ2-1; 14 bases align to TRBD2. V gave up 4 bases and J gave up 9 bases; unmatched junction bases: 5. The CDR3 is 15 amino acids. Germline V gives CDR1 MDHEN, CDR2 SYDVKM. CDR3 residues: CASSSTSGRAGEQFF. The CDR3, as DNA: TGTGCCAGCAGTTCGACTAGCGGGAGGGCCGGTGAGCAGTTCTTC.

The genes are TRBV11-3 and TRBJ2-7; D not certain. Germline assignment: CDR1 SGHNT and CDR2 YENEEA. This CDR3 region has 12 residues. Trimming cost V 2 bases and J 7 bases, with 9 bases left between them. The chain's CDR3 is CASSLSSGEQYF. The CDR3 DNA reads TGTGCCAGCAGCTTAAGTTCCGGGGAGCAGTACTTC.

V and J are TRBV6-5 and TRBJ2-1, with TRBD2 as a possible D gene (6 bases). V lost 4 bases and J lost 9, with 10 bases in between. Germline-derived CDR1 and CDR2 are MNHEY and SVGAGI. The CDR3 is 12 residues long. The CDR3 sequence is CASSFGTGEQFF. CDR3 DNA sequence: TGTGCCAGCAGTTTTGGGACTGGTGAGCAGTTCTTC.

The rearrangement links TRBV10-1 to TRBJ1-1; TRBD1 aligns across 7 bases. The CDR3 has 14 residues. Germline CDR1 reads WNHNN; CDR2 reads SYGVQD (reference sequence). Losses at the gene ends were 3 bases for V and 4 bases for J; bases not matched to a gene: 5. The CDR3 sequence: CASSDQGVGTEAFF. CDR3 DNA sequence: TGCGCCAGCAGTGACCAGGGGGTAGGCACTGAAGCTTTCTTT.

DNA for the CDR3: TGTGCCAGCAGCTTAGGGCCGGACACCTCTAACTATGGCTACACCTTC. Amino acid sequence: CASSLGPDTSNYGYTF. The chain links TRBV5-4 to TRBJ1-2; TRBD1 might be the D (5 bases). In germline, CDR1 is SGHNT, CDR2 YYREEE (reference sequence). Deletions cut 2 bases from V and 0 bases from J, with 14 bases between. The CDR3 is 16 amino acids.

Sample share makes this clone medium-sized. V and J are TRBV27 and TRBJ1-2; 11 bases map to TRBD1. V gave up 8 bases and J gave up 8 bases; unmatched junction bases: 7. From germline, CDR1 is MNHEY and CDR2 SMNVEV (reference sequence). The CDR3 has 13 amino acids. CDR3 sequence: CASPEDRGHGYTF. CDR3 in DNA: TGTGCCAGCCCTGAGGACAGGGGGCACGGCTACACCTTC.

This chain uses TRBV19 with TRBJ1-2; a possible D gene is TRBD1 (6 bases). Germline values: CDR1 LNHDA, CDR2 SQIVND (reference sequence). Trimming cost V 4 bases and J 4 bases, with 13 bases left between them. The CDR3 is 14 amino acids. CDR3 nucleotide sequence: TGTGCCAGTAGTACTACCGACAGGTCCTATGGCTACACCTTC. This encodes CASSTTDRSYGYTF.

This chain joins TRBV7-9 and TRBJ1-5, with D possibly being TRBD1 (5 bases). V was shortened by 1 base and J by 7 bases, with 5 bases between the two germline ends. The germline CDR1 and CDR2 sequences are SEHNR and FQNEAQ (reference sequence). This CDR3 contains 12 residues. The CDR3 DNA reads as TGTGCCAGCAGCTTAGGGGGCCAGCCCCAGCATTTT. Encoded protein: CASSLGGQPQHF.

The chain links TRBV7-9 to TRBJ1-2; D might be TRBD1 (5 bases). Germline CDR1 is SEHNR and CDR2 is FQNEAQ (reference sequence). V lost 0 bases and J lost 3, with 8 bases in between. This CDR3 has 14 residues. The CDR3 DNA is TGTGCCAGCAGCTTAGCCTCAGGGTACTATGGCTACACCTTC. It codes for CASSLASGYYGYTF.